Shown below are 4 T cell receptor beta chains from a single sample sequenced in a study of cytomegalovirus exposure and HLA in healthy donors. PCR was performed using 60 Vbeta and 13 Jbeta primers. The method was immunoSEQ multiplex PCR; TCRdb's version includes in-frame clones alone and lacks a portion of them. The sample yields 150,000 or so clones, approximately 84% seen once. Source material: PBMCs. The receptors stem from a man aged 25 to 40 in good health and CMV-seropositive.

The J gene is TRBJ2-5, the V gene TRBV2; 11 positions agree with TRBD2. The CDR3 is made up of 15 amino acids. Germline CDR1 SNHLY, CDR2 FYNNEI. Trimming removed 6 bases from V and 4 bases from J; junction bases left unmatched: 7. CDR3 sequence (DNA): TGTGCCAGCAGCCAAACTAGCGGGGGTGGAGAGACCCAGTACTTC. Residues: CASSQTSGGGETQYF. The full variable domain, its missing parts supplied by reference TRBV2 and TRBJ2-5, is EPEVTQTPSHQVTQMGQEVILRCVPISNHLYFYWYRQILGQKVEFLVSFYNNEISEKSEIFDDQFSVERPDGSNFTLKIRSTKLEDSAMYFCASSQTSGGGETQYFGPGTRLLVL.

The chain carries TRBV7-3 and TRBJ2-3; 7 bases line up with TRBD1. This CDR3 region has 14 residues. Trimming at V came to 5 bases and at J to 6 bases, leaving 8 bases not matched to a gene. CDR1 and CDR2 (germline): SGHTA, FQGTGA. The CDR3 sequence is CASSPRDSRDTQYF. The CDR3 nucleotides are TGTGCCAGCAGCCCCAGGGACAGTCGGGATACGCAGTATTTT.

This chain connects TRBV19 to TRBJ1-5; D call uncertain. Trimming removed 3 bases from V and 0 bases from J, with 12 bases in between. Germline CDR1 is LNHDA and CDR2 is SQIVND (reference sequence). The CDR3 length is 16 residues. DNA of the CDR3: TGTGCCAGTAGTATCGGATGGCAGGATAGCAATCAGCCCCAGCATTTT. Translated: CASSIGWQDSNQPQHF.

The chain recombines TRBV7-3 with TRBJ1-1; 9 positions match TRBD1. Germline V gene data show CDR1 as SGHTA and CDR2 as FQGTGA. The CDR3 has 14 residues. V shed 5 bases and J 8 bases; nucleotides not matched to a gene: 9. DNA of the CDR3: TGTGCCAGCAGCCCGAACCCCGGGACAGGGGAAGCTTTCTTT. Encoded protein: CASSPNPGTGEAFF.